Reported below is one TCR beta chain. This clonotype was detected many times. Its antigen is still unknown. Per-base quality was not reported, and no clone a single base away is much larger than it. The data belong to a study of early T cells in non-severe SARS-CoV-2 infection (dated by TCRdb to the early 2020s). Some background on the complete study: Bulk RNA from unsorted whole blood was used for TCR sequencing, so alpha and beta chains could not be paired. Findings and caveats that apply to the study as a whole: VDJdb matching was skewed toward anti-spike CD8 responses, so virus-specific expansions were likely underestimated and private and CD4 specificities were missed.

Including the terminal cysteine and phenylalanine, the CDR3 comprises 16 residues. The DNA shown is the 48-base CDR3, in frame from base 1. The germline ends are 11 bases apart after V is trimmed by 0 bases and J by 2 bases. Set within a cohort of healthcare workers in London, UK, this nested case-control study involved weekly PCR testing of nasopharyngeal swabs along with blood sampling. Healthcare workers were enrolled in the week of the UK lockdown, from 23 to 31 March 2020, and were followed every week for up to 16 weeks. Library preparation employed 5' RACE. The sequencing machine was a NextSeq 500. In the TCR library protocol, unique molecular identifiers were attached to individual cDNA molecules to correct for PCR bias and sequencing error. TCR alpha and beta chains were both sequenced, and the abundances of alpha and beta sequences in each sample were closely correlated with each other. From the authors' description of their analysis: Decombinator V4 was used to annotate the V gene, J gene and CDR3 of the TCR sequences. Expanded TCRs were defined as changing significantly between any two time points under a Poisson model with p below 0.0001. TCR abundances were normalised to the total number of TCRs sequenced per sample and expressed as counts per million. TRAV1-2 paired with TRAJ12, TRAJ20 or TRAJ33 defined MAIT TCRs, while TRAV10 paired with TRAJ18 defined iNKT TCRs. VDJdb, accessed 1 November 2021, was searched for CMV, EBV and SARS-CoV-2 annotated TCRs, with TCRs annotated for multiple antigens excluded. TCRdb applied fastp at Q25 and MiXCR to the public reads, then kept only in-frame beta chains. Every distinct CDR3 protein forms one entry, paired with its most common genes and DNA. It is TCRdb's table, rather than the study itself, that gives the V and J calls and clone size. The sample data list roughly 51,000 distinct CDR3 sequences, and around 7.7% of these were observed just once. The ten biggest clones cover 5.8% of the sample.

The TCR comes from an adult who was a healthcare worker with PCR-confirmed SARS-CoV-2 infection or an uninfected control (not recorded which). The chain couples TRBV12-3 or TRBV12-4 to TRBJ1-5, and TRBD1 may be the D gene, going by 6 matching bases. What was sequenced was whole blood. DNA sequence: TGTGCCAGCAGTTTAGCGAGGGGGGGCCGCAATCAGCCCCAGCATTTT. Its amino acids are CASSLARGGRNQPQHF.